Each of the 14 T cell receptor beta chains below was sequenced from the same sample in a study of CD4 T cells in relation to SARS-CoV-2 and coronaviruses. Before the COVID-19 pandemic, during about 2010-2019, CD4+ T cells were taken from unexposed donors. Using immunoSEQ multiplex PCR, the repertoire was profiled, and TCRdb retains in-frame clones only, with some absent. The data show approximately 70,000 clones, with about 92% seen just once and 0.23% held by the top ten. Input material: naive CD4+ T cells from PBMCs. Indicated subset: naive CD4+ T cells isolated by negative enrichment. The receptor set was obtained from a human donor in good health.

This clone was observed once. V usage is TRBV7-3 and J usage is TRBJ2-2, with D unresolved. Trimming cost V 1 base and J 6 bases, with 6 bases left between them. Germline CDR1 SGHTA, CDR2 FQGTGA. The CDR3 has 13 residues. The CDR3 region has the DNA TGTGCCAGCAGCTTAAGCAGCCCCGGGGAGCTGTTTTTT. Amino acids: CASSLSSPGELFF.

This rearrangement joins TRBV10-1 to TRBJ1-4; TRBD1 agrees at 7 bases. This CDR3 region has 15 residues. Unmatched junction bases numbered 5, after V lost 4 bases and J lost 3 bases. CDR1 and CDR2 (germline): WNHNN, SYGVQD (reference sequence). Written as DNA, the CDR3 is TGCGCCAGCAGTGGCAGGGGGGAGGCTAATGAAAAACTGTTTTTT. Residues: CASSGRGEANEKLFF.

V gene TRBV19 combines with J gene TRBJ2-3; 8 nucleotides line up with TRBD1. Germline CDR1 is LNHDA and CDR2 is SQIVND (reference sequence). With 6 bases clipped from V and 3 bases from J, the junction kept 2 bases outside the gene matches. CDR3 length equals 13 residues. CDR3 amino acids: CASSQGATDTQYF. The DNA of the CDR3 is TGTGCCAGTAGCCAGGGGGCAACAGATACGCAGTATTTT.

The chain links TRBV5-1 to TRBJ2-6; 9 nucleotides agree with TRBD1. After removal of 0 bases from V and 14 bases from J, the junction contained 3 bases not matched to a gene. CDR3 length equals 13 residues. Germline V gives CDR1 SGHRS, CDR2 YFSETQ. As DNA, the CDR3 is TGCGCCAGCAGCTTGGGGACAGGGGACTTCCTGACTTTC. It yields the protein CASSLGTGDFLTF.

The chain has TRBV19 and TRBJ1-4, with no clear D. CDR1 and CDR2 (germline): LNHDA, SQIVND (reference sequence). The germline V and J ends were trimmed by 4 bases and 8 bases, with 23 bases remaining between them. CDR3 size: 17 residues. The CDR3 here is CASSTSEGLRTVEKLFF. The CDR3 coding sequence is TGTGCCAGTAGTACCTCGGAGGGTTTGAGAACCGTGGAAAAACTGTTTTTT.

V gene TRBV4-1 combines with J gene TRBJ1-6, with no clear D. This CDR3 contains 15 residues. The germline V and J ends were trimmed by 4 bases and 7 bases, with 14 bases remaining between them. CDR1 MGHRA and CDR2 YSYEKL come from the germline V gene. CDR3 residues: CASSPIAQENSPLHF. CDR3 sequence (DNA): TGCGCCAGCAGCCCCATCGCCCAGGAGAATTCACCCCTCCACTTT.

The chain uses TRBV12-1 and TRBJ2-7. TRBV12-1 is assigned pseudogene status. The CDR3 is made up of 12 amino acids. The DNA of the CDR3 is TGTGCCAGCAGCTTTGGGGACTACGAGCAGTACTTC. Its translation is CASSFGDYEQYF.

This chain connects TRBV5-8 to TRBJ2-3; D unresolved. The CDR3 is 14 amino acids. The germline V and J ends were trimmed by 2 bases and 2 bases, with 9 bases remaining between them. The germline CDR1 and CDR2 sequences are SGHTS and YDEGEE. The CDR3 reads CASSLGRITDTQYF. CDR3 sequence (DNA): TGTGCCAGCAGCTTAGGAAGGATCACAGATACGCAGTATTTT.

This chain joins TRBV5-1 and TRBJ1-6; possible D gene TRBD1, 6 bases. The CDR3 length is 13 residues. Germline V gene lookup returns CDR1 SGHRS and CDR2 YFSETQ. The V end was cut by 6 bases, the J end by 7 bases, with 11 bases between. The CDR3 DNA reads TGCGCCAGCACTCGGGACACAAATTCACCCCTCCACTTT. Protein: CASTRDTNSPLHF.

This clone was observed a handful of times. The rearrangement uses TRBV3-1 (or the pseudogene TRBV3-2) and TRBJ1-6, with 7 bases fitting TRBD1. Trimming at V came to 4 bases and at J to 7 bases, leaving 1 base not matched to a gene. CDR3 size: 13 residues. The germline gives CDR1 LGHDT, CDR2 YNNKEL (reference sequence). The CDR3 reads CASSPGQNSPLHF. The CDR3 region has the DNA TGTGCCAGCAGCCCGGGACAGAATTCACCCCTCCACTTT.

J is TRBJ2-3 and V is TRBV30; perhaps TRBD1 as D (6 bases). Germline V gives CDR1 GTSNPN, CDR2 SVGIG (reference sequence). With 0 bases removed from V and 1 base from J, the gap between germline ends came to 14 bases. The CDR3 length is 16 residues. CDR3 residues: CAWSVYLGAGTDTQYF. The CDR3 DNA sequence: TGTGCCTGGAGTGTGTATCTGGGGGCCGGCACAGATACGCAGTATTTT.

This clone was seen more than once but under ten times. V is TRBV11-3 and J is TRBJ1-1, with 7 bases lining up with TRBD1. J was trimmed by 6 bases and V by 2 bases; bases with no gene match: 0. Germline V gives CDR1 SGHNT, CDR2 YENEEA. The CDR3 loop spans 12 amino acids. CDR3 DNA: TGTGCCAGCAGCTTACAGGGGGCTGAAGCTTTCTTT. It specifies CASSLQGAEAFF.

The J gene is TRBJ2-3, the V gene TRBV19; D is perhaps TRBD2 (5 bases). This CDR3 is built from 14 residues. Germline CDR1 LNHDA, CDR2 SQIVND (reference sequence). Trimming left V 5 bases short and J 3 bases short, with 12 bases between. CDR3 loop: CASSRSGSTDTQYF. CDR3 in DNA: TGTGCCAGTAGTCGGTCGGGGAGTACAGATACGCAGTATTTT.

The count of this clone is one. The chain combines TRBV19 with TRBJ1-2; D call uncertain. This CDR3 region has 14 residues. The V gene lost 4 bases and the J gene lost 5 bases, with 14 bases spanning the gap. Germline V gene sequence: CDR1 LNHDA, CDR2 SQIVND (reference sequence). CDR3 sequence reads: CASSSQRGQYGYTF. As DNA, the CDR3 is TGTGCCAGTAGTAGTCAGAGAGGGCAGTATGGCTACACCTTC.